Each of the 9 T cell receptor beta chains below was sequenced from the same sample in a study of shared clonotypes between healthy human individuals. Selected positively for CCR7 and CD45RO-negative, naive CD8 cells excluded terminally differentiated effector memory CD45RA+ cells. Sequenced by immunoSEQ multiplex PCR; TCRdb stores in-frame clones only, minus some. The table lists around 700,000 clones, approximately 90% of them singletons. The sample comprised naive CD8+ T cells sorted from blood. The receptors come from a man aged 25-45 years in good health.

V is TRBV10-1 and J is TRBJ1-2, with a weak D call TRBD1 (5 bases). V was cut by 2 bases and J by 3 bases, with 7 bases left in between. The CDR3 loop spans 13 amino acids. Germline CDR1 and CDR2: WNHNN and SYGVQD (reference sequence). CDR3 bases: TGCGCCAGCAGTGAGGGCAGGGACTATGGCTACACCTTC. Amino acid sequence: CASSEGRDYGYTF.

This rearrangement joins TRBV27 to TRBJ2-7; the match to TRBD1 covers 10 bases. Germline V lookup: CDR1 MNHEY, CDR2 SMNVEV (reference sequence). V was clipped by 4 bases and J by 6 bases; unmatched bases: 9. The CDR3 totals 15 residues. Here the CDR3 DNA reads TGTGCCAGCAGTTCTACGGGACAGGGGATTAGCGAGCAGTACTTC. Encoded protein: CASSSTGQGISEQYF.

The chain couples TRBV14 to TRBJ1-1; D is ambiguous. CDR1 is SGHDN, CDR2 FVKESK, per germline. V lost 0 bases and J 3 bases, leaving 11 bases between the germline ends. This CDR3 has 15 amino acids. CDR3 nucleotide sequence: TGTGCCAGCAGCCAAGATAGTGGGAGTTACACTGAAGCTTTCTTT. As protein: CASSQDSGSYTEAFF.

CDR3 DNA: TGTGCCACCGAGGACAGGGGTACCTACAATGAGCAGTTCTTC. Translated: CATEDRGTYNEQFF. The chain carries TRBV7-2 and TRBJ2-1, with 9 bases identical to TRBD1. This CDR3 has 14 residues. V lost 10 bases and J lost 2; bases outside the gene matches: 6. The germline V gene encodes CDR1 SGHTA and CDR2 FQGNSA. Based on the CDR3 plus reference TRBV7-2 and TRBJ2-1, the full variable domain is GAGVSQSPSNKVTEKGKDVELRCDPISGHTALYWYRQSLGQGLEFLIYFQGNSAPDKSGLPSDRFSAERTGGSVSTLTIQRTQQEDSAVYLCATEDRGTYNEQFFGPGTRLTVL.

This clone was recorded a few times. V gene TRBV25-1 combines with J gene TRBJ2-7, with D unresolved. This CDR3 has 14 amino acids. Per the germline V gene, CDR1 is MGHDK and CDR2 is SYGVNS. V lost 1 base, J lost 5 bases, and 12 bases lay in between. CDR3 in DNA: TGTGCCAGCAGTGAATGGGCAGTGTCGCACGAGCAGTACTTC. Its translation: CASSEWAVSHEQYF.

The chain is built from TRBV5-4 and TRBJ2-1, with TRBD1 identical over 10 bases. The CDR3 spans 15 residues. The germline CDR1 and CDR2 sequences are SGHNT and YYREEE (reference sequence). Germline trimming cut 4 bases from V and 3 bases from J; bases unmatched to any gene: 4. CDR3 DNA sequence: TGTGCCAGCAGCGGGGACAGGGGCGTCTACAATGAGCAGTTCTTC. This sequence encodes CASSGDRGVYNEQFF. Variable domain in full (rest from reference TRBV5-4 and TRBJ2-1): ETGVTQSPTHLIKTRGQQVTLRCSSQSGHNTVSWYQQALGQGPQFIFQYYREEENGRGNFPPRFSGLQFPNYSSELNVNALELDDSALYLCASSGDRGVYNEQFFGPGTRLTVL.

The V gene is TRBV5-6, the J gene TRBJ2-7; TRBD2 matches 13 bases. The germline V gene encodes CDR1 SGHDT and CDR2 YYEEEE. V lost 7 bases to trimming and J lost 3 bases; unmatched junction nucleotides: 13. The CDR3 loop spans 17 amino acids. The CDR3 spells CASSGTSGNETLYEQYF. The CDR3 DNA reads TGTGCCAGCTCCGGGACTAGCGGGAATGAAACCCTCTACGAGCAGTACTTC.

The chain recombines TRBV4-3 with TRBJ2-4; the D gene is possibly TRBD1 (5 bases). With 0 bases removed from V and 0 bases from J, the gap between germline ends came to 9 bases. CDR1 and CDR2 from the germline V gene are LGHNA and YSLEER. CDR3 length: 16 amino acids. The CDR3 coding sequence is TGCGCCAGCAGCCAAGAGGTGGGGCAAGCCAAAAACATTCAGTACTTC. It translates to CASSQEVGQAKNIQYF.

The chain links TRBV7-9 to TRBJ1-1, with D unresolved. The germline gives CDR1 SEHNR, CDR2 FQNEAQ (reference sequence). With 5 bases removed from V and 1 base from J, the gap between germline ends came to 14 bases. This CDR3 is built from 15 residues. The chain's CDR3 is CASSLLARQNTEAFF. The CDR3 DNA reads as TGTGCCAGCAGCCTCCTTGCGAGACAGAACACTGAAGCTTTCTTT.